This T cell receptor (beta chain) was identified in a study of cytomegalovirus exposure and HLA in healthy donors. A few counts support this clone. 60 Vbeta and 13 Jbeta primers were used in PCR. Here immunoSEQ multiplex PCR was the method, and the copy in TCRdb shows in-frame clones only, minus some. The top ten hold approximately 8.2% of the sample, which has 94,000 or so clones, approximately 70% seen once. The TCR was taken from a man between 60 and 75 years old in good health and CMV-seronegative. The sample consisted of PBMCs.

The CDR3: CASSTGRTEAFF. The CDR3 DNA is TGCGCCAGCAGTACAGGGAGAACTGAAGCTTTCTTT. The gene calls are TRBV10-1 and TRBJ1-1, with D maybe TRBD1 (6 bases). V was trimmed by 5 bases and J by 5 bases, leaving 9 bases between them. The CDR3 loop spans 12 amino acids. CDR1 and CDR2 (germline): WNHNN, SYGVQD (reference sequence).